Sequencing of this T cell receptor (beta chain) was carried out in a study of patients and donors after allogeneic stem cell transplantation. Trimming pared 4 bases from V and 11 bases from J, leaving 12 bases between. The germline CDR1 and CDR2 sequences are MDHEN and SYDVKM. This CDR3 contains 12 residues. TCRdb fed the RT-PCR reads into MiXCR, producing one record per CDR3 protein. The data hold some 150,000 distinct CDR3 sequences, with about a third observed a single time. This sequence joins TRBV28 and TRBJ1-5, with D unclear. The TCR comes from a human donor who was either an allogeneic HSCT recipient or a stem cell or donor lymphocyte infusion donor (not recorded which). It is not recorded whose cells these are; they may come from a transplant donor. Sequenced material: blood, either unsorted or a sorted T cell fraction (not recorded which). CDR3 nucleotide sequence: TGTGCCAGCAGTTCCCGGATAACAGCCCAGCATTTT. Encoded protein: CASSSRITAQHF.